The 6 T cell receptor beta chains in this list originate from one sample, sequenced in a study of cytomegalovirus exposure and HLA in healthy donors. The study ran its PCR with 60 Vbeta and 13 Jbeta primers. Generated by immunoSEQ multiplex PCR, the TCRdb table keeps only in-frame clones and is missing some. The sample has roughly 140,000 clones, around 79% seen once; the top ten hold over 0.6%. The material sequenced was PBMCs. These receptor sequences come from a male donor in good health and CMV-seronegative.

This chain connects TRBV11-3 to TRBJ2-5, with 7 positions matching TRBD2. The CDR3 extends over 14 amino acids. CDR1 SGHNT and CDR2 YENEEA come from the germline V gene. Trimming removed 5 bases from V and 4 bases from J; junction bases left unmatched: 7. The CDR3 loop is CASSDRLARETQYF. The DNA of the CDR3 is TGTGCCAGCAGCGACAGACTAGCCCGAGAGACCCAGTACTTC.

The chain carries TRBV30 and TRBJ1-2; a possible D gene is TRBD1 (6 bases). Looked up from germline, CDR1 is GTSNPN and CDR2 is SVGIG (reference sequence). Trimming cost V 1 base and J 12 bases, with 12 bases left between them. The CDR3 loop spans 11 amino acids. The CDR3 spells CAWSDREGHTF. The CDR3 nucleotides are TGTGCCTGGAGTGACAGGGAGGGGCACACCTTC.

The CDR3 here is CASSPGRGRTDTQYF. In nucleotides, the CDR3 is TGTGCCAGCTCACCAGGCAGGGGGCGCACAGATACGCAGTATTTT. V usage is TRBV18 and J usage is TRBJ2-3, with TRBD1 identical over 8 bases. Losses at the gene ends were 2 bases for V and 1 base for J; bases not matched to a gene: 2. Germline CDR1 reads KGHSH; CDR2 reads LQKENI. The CDR3 is 15 amino acids. The variable domain in full, completed from reference TRBV18 and TRBJ2-3, reads NAGVMQNPRHLVRRRGQEARLRCSPMKGHSHVYWYRQLPEEGLKFMVYLQKENIIDESGMPKERFSAEFPKEGPSILRIQQVVRGDSAAYFCASSPGRGRTDTQYFGPGTRLTVL.

The chain is built from TRBV7-2 and TRBJ2-7; D remains ambiguous. Per germline, CDR1 SGHTA and CDR2 FQGNSA. V dropped 3 bases and J dropped 0 bases, with 12 bases sitting between them. This CDR3 is 15 amino acids long. The CDR3 region is CASSFKEQSSYEQYF. The DNA of the CDR3 is TGTGCCAGCAGCTTCAAAGAACAGAGCTCCTACGAGCAGTACTTC.

The chain links TRBV2 to TRBJ2-5; D is possibly TRBD2 (6 bases). Germline CDR1 reads SNHLY; CDR2 reads FYNNEI. The CDR3 loop spans 14 amino acids. With 7 bases removed from V and 5 bases from J, the gap between germline ends came to 17 bases. The CDR3 region has the DNA TGTGCCAGCAATGGAGGGGCCCTTAGCGAGACCCAGTACTTC. It yields the protein CASNGGALSETQYF.

This rearrangement joins TRBV5-4 to TRBJ2-7; possible D gene TRBD2, 6 bases. The V and J ends lost 4 bases and 7 bases respectively, with 18 bases between them. The CDR3 is made up of 14 amino acids. Germline lookup yields CDR1 SGHNT and CDR2 YYREEE (reference sequence). CDR3 amino acids: CASSGGASPLEQYF. CDR3 sequence (DNA): TGTGCCAGCAGCGGCGGGGCTTCCCCCTTGGAGCAGTACTTC.